This passage covers 23 T cell receptor beta chains from one sample sequenced in a study of blood T cells in healthy people across ages. Using a J-beta primer mix together with a sample-barcoded 5' primer, a second PCR was run for about 7 to 12 cycles. TCRdb reanalysed the 5' RACE reads using MiXCR and keeps one entry per CDR3 protein. The sample includes 1.5 million to 2 million distinct CDR3 sequences, 28% of them seen just once. What was sequenced was blood. The receptors were gathered from a woman aged 30 to 39 in good health.

In its sample, this clonotype was seen many times. The chain is built from TRBV20-1 and TRBJ2-3; D is uncertain. This CDR3 region has 14 residues. Germline V gene lookup returns CDR1 DFQATT and CDR2 SNEGSKA (reference sequence). Trimming cost V 4 bases and J 2 bases, with 13 bases left between them. CDR3 bases: TGCAGTGCTAACAAGCAAGCCAACACAGATACGCAGTATTTT. It is translated as CSANKQANTDTQYF.

This clonotype was observed many times. The chain has TRBV29-1 and TRBJ2-3, with D tentatively TRBD2 (6 bases). The V gene's germline CDR1 is SQVTM and CDR2 ANQGSEA. Trimming stripped 0 bases from V and 5 bases from J, with 12 bases between. The CDR3 is 14 residues long. This chain's CDR3 is CSVEDPGGKDTQYF. The CDR3, as DNA: TGCAGCGTTGAAGATCCTGGGGGGAAAGATACGCAGTATTTT.

This chain joins TRBV20-1 and TRBJ2-7; TRBD1 matches at 8 bases. The CDR3 covers 16 residues. V lost 5 bases and J lost 0; bases outside the gene matches: 12. Germline V gene data show CDR1 as DFQATT and CDR2 as SNEGSKA (reference sequence). Here the CDR3 reads CSAFDRGTGDSYEQYF. For the CDR3, the DNA is TGCAGTGCTTTTGATCGCGGGACAGGTGACTCCTACGAGCAGTACTTC.

This clonotype was seen only a few times. This chain connects TRBV25-1 to TRBJ2-7; TRBD2 agrees at 10 bases. V lost 1 base to trimming and J lost 2 bases; unmatched junction nucleotides: 2. This CDR3 contains 15 residues. Germline CDR1 reads MGHDK; CDR2 reads SYGVNS. The CDR3 region is CASSESSGSPYEQYF. The CDR3 DNA reads TGTGCCAGCAGTGAATCTAGCGGGAGCCCCTACGAGCAGTACTTC.

This rearrangement joins TRBV4-1 to TRBJ2-3; 10 nucleotides match TRBD2. Germline V lookup: CDR1 MGHRA, CDR2 YSYEKL. V lost 4 bases, J lost 3 bases, and 10 bases stayed unmatched. The CDR3 loop spans 17 amino acids. The CDR3 spells CASSPGSAGGRTDTQYF. The CDR3 coding sequence is TGCGCCAGCAGCCCCGGGTCAGCGGGAGGGCGGACAGATACGCAGTATTTT.

This clonotype was observed a single time. This sequence joins TRBV7-9 and TRBJ2-3, with D maybe TRBD1 (5 bases). V gave up 5 bases and J gave up 2 bases, with 17 bases separating them. The CDR3 spans 16 residues. In germline, CDR1 is SEHNR, CDR2 FQNEAQ (reference sequence). In DNA, the CDR3 is TGTGCCAGCAGCCCAGCAGGGTTGGGATTCACAGATACGCAGTATTTT. It translates to CASSPAGLGFTDTQYF.

This chain uses TRBV18 with TRBJ1-1, with D uncertain. This CDR3 contains 12 residues. The V end was cut by 10 bases, the J end by 7 bases, with 16 bases between. Per germline, CDR1 KGHSH and CDR2 LQKENI. CDR3 coding DNA: TGTGCCAAGGATCTTTGGCCACTTGAAGCTTTCTTT. It specifies CAKDLWPLEAFF.

This clonotype was counted a few times. V usage is TRBV5-5 and J usage is TRBJ1-5; D not resolved. Germline V CDR1 and CDR2: SGHKS, YYEKEE (reference sequence). Trimming left V 0 bases short and J 0 bases short, with 7 bases between. There are 15 residues in the CDR3. CDR3 protein: CASSLVPVSNQPQHF. DNA for the CDR3: TGTGCCAGCAGCTTGGTTCCGGTTAGCAATCAGCCCCAGCATTTT. Complete variable domain (other parts from reference TRBV5-5 and TRBJ1-5): DAGVTQSPTHLIKTRGQQVTLRCSPISGHKSVSWYQQVLGQGPQFIFQYYEKEERGRGNFPDRFSARQFPNYSSELNVNALLLGDSALYLCASSLVPVSNQPQHFGDGTRLSIL.

Of note for this clonotype: A much larger clonotype is one base distant, so this may be a read error. This chain links TRBV20-1 with TRBJ2-1; TRBD2 aligns across 14 bases. This CDR3 contains 13 residues. CDR1 is DFQATT and CDR2 is SNEGSKA in the germline V gene (reference sequence). The junction had 7 bases not matched to a gene; V was cut back by 6 bases and J by 12 bases. The CDR3 spells CSAPETSGRVQFF. The DNA of the CDR3 is TGCAGTGCCCCAGAGACTAGCGGGAGGGTGCAGTTCTTC.

A few counts support this clonotype. The CDR3 DNA is TGCAGTGCTAGCCCTCGTGCTAGCGGGGTCGGGGAGCTGTTTTTT. It translates to CSASPRASGVGELFF. The rearrangement uses TRBV20-1 and TRBJ2-2; 9 bases are shared with TRBD2. Per germline, CDR1 DFQATT and CDR2 SNEGSKA (reference sequence). The CDR3 covers 15 residues. The V segment lost 3 bases and the J segment 7 bases; nucleotides outside the gene matches: 9.

This clonotype was observed many times. The V and J genes are TRBV5-1 and TRBJ2-1, with D hard to call. Between the trimmed V and J ends, which lost 3 bases and 0 bases, there was a span of 13 bases. In germline, CDR1 is SGHRS, CDR2 YFSETQ. This CDR3 comprises 16 residues. The CDR3 DNA follows: TGCGCCAGCAGCTCTTCCGGTGGTAACTCCTACAATGAGCAGTTCTTC. Protein sequence: CASSSSGGNSYNEQFF.

In this sample, this clonotype turned up a few times. This chain joins TRBV4-1 and TRBJ1-2, with D unclear. Germline loops: CDR1 MGHRA, CDR2 YSYEKL. The CDR3 contains 15 residues. Trimming shortened V by 4 bases and J by 0 bases, and 12 bases separated the two germline ends. As DNA, the CDR3 is TGCGCCAGCAGCCCGAACACCGCAGCTAACTATGGCTACACCTTC. Translated: CASSPNTAANYGYTF.

There are a few counts of this clonotype. The chain links TRBV14 to TRBJ2-1; 10 nucleotides line up with TRBD2. Losses at the gene ends were 5 bases for V and 7 bases for J; bases not matched to a gene: 11. The CDR3 totals 16 residues. Germline V gene sequence: CDR1 SGHDN, CDR2 FVKESK. Here the CDR3 reads CASSVAASGGQNEQFF. CDR3 DNA: TGTGCCAGCAGCGTGGCAGCTAGCGGGGGACAAAATGAGCAGTTCTTC. The whole variable domain, remainder taken from reference TRBV14 and TRBJ2-1, is EAGVTQFPSHSVIEKGQTVTLRCDPISGHDNLYWYRRVMGKEIKFLLHFVKESKQDESGMPNNRFLAERTGGTYSTLKVQPAELEDSGVYFCASSVAASGGQNEQFFGPGTRLTVL.

As DNA, the CDR3 is TGTGCCAGCTCACCCCTCGGGGCGGGAGGCAATCAGCCCCAGCATTTT. This translates into CASSPLGAGGNQPQHF. The genes are TRBV18 and TRBJ1-5; TRBD1 is a possible D gene (5 bases). CDR3 length: 16 residues. Germline values: CDR1 KGHSH, CDR2 LQKENI. V gave up 3 bases and J gave up 2 bases, with 14 bases separating them.

The chain uses TRBV7-2 and TRBJ1-5; a possible D gene is TRBD1 (5 bases). The CDR3 has 13 residues. Germline V lookup: CDR1 SGHTA, CDR2 FQGNSA. Trimming removed 5 bases from V and 3 bases from J, with 8 bases in between. The CDR3 is CASSTDNNQPQHF. The CDR3 DNA reads as TGTGCCAGCAGCACGGACAACAATCAGCCCCAGCATTTT.

J is TRBJ2-5 and V is TRBV7-9, with D uncertain. The germline V and J ends were trimmed by 7 bases and 11 bases, with 23 bases remaining between them. The CDR3 length is 14 residues. Germline-derived CDR1 and CDR2 are SEHNR and FQNEAQ (reference sequence). In DNA, the CDR3 is TGTGCCAGCACCAAACCCGCCCAACCCAATGAGCAGTACTTC. It specifies CASTKPAQPNEQYF.

There are many counts of this clonotype. One end of the junction fails to match germline, which may point to a read error. The CDR3: CASSLGWSYEQYF. CDR3 DNA: TGTGCCAGCAGTTTAGGTTGGTCCTACGAGCAGTACTTC. V gene TRBV7-2 combines with J gene TRBJ2-7; D gene unclear. The CDR3 totals 13 residues. Looked up from germline, CDR1 is SGHTA and CDR2 is FQGNSA. The entire variable domain, with the rest obtained from reference TRBV7-2 and TRBJ2-7, is as follows: GAGVSQSPSNKVTEKGKDVELRCDPISGHTALYWYRQSLGQGLEFLIYFQGNSAPDKSGLPSDRFSAERTGGSVSTLTIQRTQQEDSAVYLCASSLGWSYEQYFGPGTRLTVT.

This clonotype was seen a few times. CDR3 amino acids: CSARKTPLGSGANVLTF. CDR3 nucleotide sequence: TGCAGTGCTAGGAAAACCCCCCTTGGTTCTGGGGCCAACGTCCTGACTTTC. This rearrangement joins TRBV20-1 to TRBJ2-6; no definite D call. Looked up from germline, CDR1 is DFQATT and CDR2 is SNEGSKA (reference sequence). With 3 bases removed from V and 1 base from J, the gap between germline ends came to 16 bases. This CDR3 spans 17 amino acids.

This clonotype occurred many times. The gene calls are TRBV9 and TRBJ1-2; D gene ambiguous. Trimming took 3 bases from V and 1 from J, leaving 13 bases between them. Germline V CDR1 and CDR2: SGDLS, YYNGEE. The CDR3 totals 15 residues. The CDR3 loop reads CASSAPAVLNYGYTF. DNA of the CDR3: TGTGCCAGCAGCGCCCCCGCGGTTCTTAACTATGGCTACACCTTC.

The chain couples TRBV12-3 or TRBV12-4 to TRBJ2-7; D may be TRBD2 (6 bases). Trimming stripped 6 bases from V and 2 bases from J, with 17 bases between. This CDR3 region has 15 residues. The CDR3: CASSPRASVTYEQYF. In DNA, the CDR3 is TGTGCCAGCAGCCCGCGGGCTAGCGTGACCTACGAGCAGTACTTC.

For the CDR3, the DNA is TGTGCCAGCCAAAATGTCGCTTTTACCAATCAGCCCCAGCATTTT. This encodes CASQNVAFTNQPQHF. The rearrangement links TRBV6-1 to TRBJ1-5; D remains unclear. V was trimmed by 8 bases and J by 3 bases, leaving 17 bases between them. This CDR3 spans 15 amino acids. Germline V gene sequence: CDR1 MNHNS, CDR2 SASEGT.

The chain employs TRBV5-1 and TRBJ2-1; the match to TRBD2 covers 11 bases. Unmatched junction bases numbered 10, after V lost 0 bases and J lost 8 bases. Germline values: CDR1 SGHRS, CDR2 YFSETQ. The CDR3 is made up of 17 amino acids. The CDR3 coding sequence is TGCGCCAGCAGCTTGGGCCTACTAGCGGGAGAGGTTGATGAGCAGTTCTTC. Translating gives CASSLGLLAGEVDEQFF.

In the case of this clonotype: Mismatch with germline at one junction end may stem from a read error. V is TRBV19 and J is TRBJ2-2; 14 nucleotides align to TRBD2. The CDR3 loop spans 17 amino acids. The germline CDR1 and CDR2 sequences are LNHDA and SQIVND (reference sequence). DNA for the CDR3: TGTGCCAGTAGTGGGACTAGCGGGGGCCCGAACATCGGGGAGCTGTTTTTT. It is translated as CASSGTSGGPNIGELFF. Using reference TRBV19 and TRBJ2-2 for the parts outside the CDR3, the full variable domain is DGGITQSPKYLFRKEGQNVTLSCEQNLNHDAMYWYRQDPGQGLRLIYYSQIVNDFQKGDIAEGYSVSREKKESFPLTVTSAQKNPTAFYLCASSGTSGGPNIGELFFGEGSRLTVL.